This T cell receptor (beta chain) was captured in a study of Ad26.COV2.S vaccination and SARS-CoV-2 variants. Study in general: Dosing was one shot or two shots 56 days apart.

Libraries were prepared by immunoSEQ multiplex PCR; TCRdb keeps only in-frame clonotypes and omits some of them. This table holds fewer than 500,000 clones, 89% found once. Whole-study findings and limits: People who got the vaccine or the placebo had similar non-spike TCR breadth. Vaccinees showed greater spike-specific TCR breadth than placebo recipients.

Germline CDR1 and CDR2: MRHNA and SNTAGT. This CDR3 spans 15 amino acids. With 0 bases clipped from V and 10 bases from J, the junction kept 6 bases outside the gene matches. As for treatment: 15 to 20 received Ad26.COV2.S at low or high dose, single or two shots; 5 received placebo; per-sample allocation not given. After the first vaccine or placebo injection, samples were drawn on day 63. With respect to this clone: The target antigen is unknown.

The material was peripheral blood, obtained in a trial of Ad26.COV2.S vaccine versus placebo. This clonotype was sampled from a person aged 18 to 59 who received the Ad26.COV2.S COVID-19 vaccine or a placebo. The chain employs TRBV6-4 and TRBJ2-1; TRBD2 aligns across 10 bases. CDR3 bases: TGTGCCAGCAGTGACTCCAGCGGGGGGGCAGAGGAGCAGTTCTTC. Translated, it gives CASSDSSGGAEEQFF.